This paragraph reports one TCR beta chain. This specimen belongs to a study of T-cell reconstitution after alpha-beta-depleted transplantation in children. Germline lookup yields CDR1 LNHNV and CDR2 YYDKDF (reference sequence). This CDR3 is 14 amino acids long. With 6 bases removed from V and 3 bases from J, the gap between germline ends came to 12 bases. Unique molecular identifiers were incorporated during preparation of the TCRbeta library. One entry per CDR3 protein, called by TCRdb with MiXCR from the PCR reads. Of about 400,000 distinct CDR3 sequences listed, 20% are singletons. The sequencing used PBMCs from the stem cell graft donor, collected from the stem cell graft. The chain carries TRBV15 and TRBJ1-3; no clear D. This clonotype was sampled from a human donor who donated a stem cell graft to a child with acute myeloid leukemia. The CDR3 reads CATRKAESGNTIYF. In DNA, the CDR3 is TGTGCCACCAGGAAGGCAGAAAGTGGAAACACCATATATTTT. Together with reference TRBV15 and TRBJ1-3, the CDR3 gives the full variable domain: DAMVIQNPRYQVTQFGKPVTLSCSQTLNHNVMYWYQQKSSQAPKLLFHYYDKDFNNEADTPDNFQSRRPNTSFCFLDIRSPGLGDTAMYLCATRKAESGNTIYFGEGSWLTVV.